This TCR beta chain was captured by sequencing in a study of shared clonotypes between healthy human individuals. A remark on this clone: What it binds is unknown.

Study observations and caveats: Memory subsets generally showed lower estimated richness than naive subsets. Sharing across four donors was highest in naive CD4 (roughly 5%) and lowest in memory CD8 (roughly 0.4%). Researchers sampled blood only, noting tissue repertoires likely differ.

It was at deep level that the assay was run. TCRdb's table, derived via immunoSEQ multiplex PCR, lists solely in-frame clones and lacks some. There are around 700,000 clones in the sample; less than 85% occur only once, and 1.5% to 2% lies in the top ten. Germline CDR1 is SGHRS and CDR2 is YFSETQ. There are 14 residues in the CDR3. With 4 bases removed from V and 6 bases from J, the gap between germline ends came to 14 bases. The material sequenced was memory CD4+ T cells sorted from blood. Regarding subset: CD45RA-negative fraction. The receptor's source is a woman in her 30s in good health. J is TRBJ2-1 and V is TRBV5-1, with a possible D match to TRBD2 (6 bases). In DNA, the CDR3 is TGCGCCAGCAGCCTTGGGACTGAATTCAATGAGCAGTTCTTC. Translated: CASSLGTEFNEQFF.